The rows below give T cell receptor beta chains drawn from one sample of a study of T cells in Graves' hyperthyroidism and ophthalmopathy. TCRdb called the multiplex PCR reads again in MiXCR, with one record for every CDR3 protein. The sample includes 600,000 to 700,000 distinct CDR3 sequences, over 12% seen only once; the top ten take around 4.5%. The sample was blood. These receptors were taken from a woman in her thirties or forties with Graves' ophthalmopathy. Both conserved end residues are part of each CDR3. The D gene is left open where the match is weak. Not all rows give a size; the values are once, few, many and, for expanded clones, a class.

J gene	D gene	V gene	clone size	CDR3 protein	CDR3 DNA
TRBJ1-1	NA	TRBV7-2	NA	CASSLAPRYTEAFF	TGTGCCAGCAGCTTAGCCCCGAGGTACACTGAAGCTTTCTTT
TRBJ2-2	NA	TRBV24-1	few	CATSDSGTLNTGELFF	TGTGCCACCAGTGATTCCGGGACACTGAACACCGGGGAGCTGTTTTTT
TRBJ1-1	NA	TRBV19	many	CASSGLLNTEAFF	TGTGCCAGTAGTGGTCTTTTGAACACTGAAGCTTTCTTT
TRBJ2-2	NA	TRBV5-1	many	CASSLAAGRNTGELFF	TGCGCCAGCAGCTTGGCCGCTGGCCGTAACACCGGGGAGCTGTTTTTT
TRBJ1-1	NA	TRBV11-1	NA	CASSSVTGNTEAFF	TGTGCCAGCAGCTCGGTGACGGGGAACACTGAAGCTTTCTTT
TRBJ2-7	NA	TRBV30	few	CAWSVSVGRDEQYF	TGTGCCTGGAGTGTGAGTGTAGGAAGGGACGAGCAGTACTTC
TRBJ1-2	NA	TRBV19	NA	CASSISGNRYGYTF	TGTGCCAGTAGTATATCAGGGAATCGCTATGGCTACACCTTC
TRBJ1-1	TRBD1	TRBV15	many	CATRTQGANTEAFF	TGTGCCACCAGAACACAGGGGGCGAACACTGAAGCTTTCTTT
TRBJ2-2	TRBD1	TRBV12-3/TRBV12-4	many	CASRRNRDRDSKTGELFF	TGTGCCAGCAGACGCAATAGAGACCGGGACAGTAAAACCGGGGAGCTGTTTTTT
TRBJ2-5	TRBD2	TRBV11-2	NA	CASSHRLAGGPKQETQYF	TGTGCCAGCAGCCACCGACTAGCGGGAGGGCCGAAGCAAGAGACCCAGTACTTC
TRBJ2-7	TRBD2	TRBV20-1	NA	CSARDPPGLAGGYSYEQYF	TGCAGTGCTAGAGATCCGCCCGGACTAGCGGGAGGATACTCCTACGAGCAGTACTTC
TRBJ1-2	TRBD1	TRBV27	NA	CASSTGQGHGYTF	TGTGCCAGCTCTACGGGACAGGGGCATGGCTACACCTTC
TRBJ2-5	TRBD2	TRBV28	few	CASSLWETSGGQETQYF	TGTGCCAGCAGTTTATGGGAGACTAGCGGGGGGCAAGAGACCCAGTACTTC
TRBJ2-7	NA	TRBV9	NA	CASSVASVGVYEQYF	TGTGCCAGCAGCGTAGCAAGCGTAGGTGTCTACGAGCAGTACTTC
TRBJ2-5	NA	TRBV20-1	many	CSARQQETQYF	TGCAGTGCTAGACAACAAGAGACCCAGTACTTC
TRBJ1-1	TRBD1	TRBV6-1	many	CASSEEPGQKAFF	TGTGCCAGCAGTGAAGAGCCGGGACAGAAAGCTTTCTTT
TRBJ1-1	NA	TRBV7-9	many	CASRRTDTTEAFF	TGTGCCAGCAGAAGGACAGACACGACTGAAGCTTTCTTT
TRBJ1-1	NA	TRBV12-3/TRBV12-4	many	CASSADRWTEAFF	TGTGCCAGCAGTGCCGATCGGTGGACTGAAGCTTTCTTT
TRBJ1-2	NA	TRBV12-3/TRBV12-4	many	CASSLKSGGPYGYTF	TGTGCCAGCAGTTTAAAGTCCGGGGGCCCCTATGGCTACACCTTC
TRBJ2-4	NA	TRBV2	NA	CASSKSEGKNIQYF	TGTGCCAGCAGTAAATCCGAGGGCAAAAACATTCAGTACTTC
TRBJ2-7	TRBD2	TRBV12-3/TRBV12-4	many	CASSTSGTYEQYF	TGTGCCAGCAGTACTAGCGGGACCTACGAGCAGTACTTC
TRBJ2-1	NA	TRBV28	NA	CASSTWHSSYNEQFF	TGTGCCAGCAGTACCTGGCACAGCTCCTACAATGAGCAGTTCTTC
TRBJ1-5	TRBD1	TRBV12-3/TRBV12-4	many	CASSTTGTHQPQHF	TGTGCCAGCAGTACGACAGGGACCCATCAGCCCCAGCATTTT
TRBJ2-2	TRBD2	TRBV20-1	many	CSATSGSTNTGELFF	TGCAGTGCTACTAGCGGGAGTACGAACACCGGGGAGCTGTTTTTT
TRBJ1-1	TRBD1	TRBV28	many	CASKTGDTEAFF	TGTGCCAGCAAGACAGGGGACACTGAAGCTTTCTTT
TRBJ2-7	NA	TRBV6-2/TRBV6-3	many	CASRTRGSVVEQYF	TGTGCCAGCAGGACCAGGGGCAGTGTGGTCGAGCAGTACTTC
TRBJ2-5	NA	TRBV6-2/TRBV6-3	many	CASSYSSENQETQYF	TGTGCCAGCAGTTATTCTAGCGAGAATCAAGAGACCCAGTACTTC
TRBJ1-1	NA	TRBV20-1	NA	CSASRTIRAFF	TGCAGTGCTAGTAGGACAATCAGAGCTTTCTTT
TRBJ1-5	TRBD1	TRBV7-2	many	CASSSGTGSQPQHF	TGTGCCAGCAGCTCCGGGACAGGGAGTCAGCCCCAGCATTTT
TRBJ1-1	NA	TRBV30	few	CAWQERVTEAFF	TGTGCCTGGCAAGAGAGGGTCACTGAAGCTTTCTTT
TRBJ1-1	NA	TRBV12-3/TRBV12-4	few	CASSLTTGFGAFF	TGTGCCAGCAGTTTAACTACAGGGTTCGGAGCTTTCTTT
TRBJ1-2	TRBD1	TRBV5-4	few	CASSLYPPGLGTGDNYGYTF	TGTGCCAGCAGCTTGTACCCCCCTGGCCTCGGGACAGGGGATAACTATGGCTACACCTTC
TRBJ2-7	TRBD2	TRBV28	many	CASRSRPSGNYEQYF	TGTGCCAGCAGATCCCGCCCTAGCGGAAACTACGAGCAGTACTTC
TRBJ1-2	TRBD1	TRBV6-2/TRBV6-3	NA	CASRSGTGFGYGYTF	TGTGCCAGCAGATCAGGGACAGGCTTTGGCTATGGCTACACCTTC
TRBJ2-7	NA	TRBV30	many	CAWASAYEQYF	TGTGCCTGGGCCTCAGCGTACGAGCAGTACTTC
TRBJ2-7	TRBD2	TRBV6-2/TRBV6-3	many	CASSLMTSAIASYEQYF	TGTGCCAGCAGTCTGATGACTAGCGCTATAGCCTCCTACGAGCAGTACTTC
TRBJ1-1	NA	TRBV30	many	CAWSTTGTEAFF	TGTGCCTGGAGTACAACGGGCACTGAAGCTTTCTTT
TRBJ1-5	TRBD1	TRBV4-2	NA	CASSQGRDRNQQPQHF	TGTGCCAGCAGCCAAGGCCGGGACAGAAATCAACAGCCCCAGCATTTT
TRBJ2-7	TRBD1	TRBV6-5	NA	CASSYSTGLGEQYF	TGTGCCAGCAGTTACTCGACAGGGTTGGGCGAGCAGTACTTC
TRBJ1-2	TRBD1	TRBV20-1	many	CSARRGQGGGYTF	TGCAGTGCTAGACGGGGACAGGGAGGAGGCTACACCTTC
TRBJ1-1	NA	TRBV6-5	many	CASSYVGSPEAFF	TGTGCCAGCAGTTACGTCGGGAGTCCTGAAGCTTTCTTT
TRBJ1-2	NA	TRBV20-1	many	CSASRPTGYYGYTF	TGCAGTGCTAGTAGACCGACGGGATACTATGGCTACACCTTC
TRBJ2-2	NA	TRBV5-1	many	CASSLRVNQRGELFF	TGCGCCAGCAGCTTGCGGGTGAACCAGCGGGGGGAGCTGTTTTTT
TRBJ2-4	TRBD2	TRBV15	few	CATSRERLAKDIQYF	TGTGCCACCAGCAGAGAACGACTAGCCAAAGACATTCAGTACTTC
TRBJ2-5	TRBD2	TRBV6-1	many	CASSEGRTSGMQETQYF	TGTGCCAGCAGTGAAGGGCGGACTAGCGGGATGCAAGAGACCCAGTACTTC
TRBJ2-4	NA	TRBV28	NA	CASIDFKNIQYF	TGTGCCAGCATCGATTTCAAAAACATTCAGTACTTC
TRBJ2-7	NA	TRBV6-1	many	CASSEAGYTSSYEQYF	TGTGCCAGCAGTGAAGCCGGCTACACTAGCTCCTACGAGCAGTACTTC
TRBJ1-2	TRBD1	TRBV6-2/TRBV6-3	few	CASSHGFPTGAHGYTF	TGTGCCAGCAGCCACGGTTTTCCAACAGGGGCCCATGGCTACACCTTC
TRBJ2-7	TRBD1	TRBV30	NA	CAWSVDQGAYEQYF	TGTGCCTGGAGTGTGGACCAGGGGGCGTACGAGCAGTACTTC
TRBJ2-5	NA	TRBV6-1	many	CASSSAGPQTQYF	TGTGCCAGCAGTAGCGCCGGACCGCAGACCCAGTACTTC
TRBJ2-2	NA	TRBV11-1	NA	CASSPPTNKNTGELFF	TGTGCCAGCAGCCCCCCGACGAATAAGAACACCGGGGAGCTGTTTTTT
TRBJ2-7	TRBD2	TRBV6-5	many	CASSYSRREGYEQYF	TGTGCCAGCAGTTACTCACGGCGGGAGGGCTACGAGCAGTACTTC
TRBJ2-7	TRBD2	TRBV2	many	CASSAGTMGEQYF	TGTGCCAGCAGTGCCGGGACTATGGGGGAGCAGTACTTC
TRBJ2-7	TRBD1	TRBV11-2	many	CASSTRTGVTEQYF	TGTGCCAGCAGCACCCGGACAGGGGTTACCGAGCAGTACTTC
TRBJ2-7	TRBD1	TRBV20-1	many	CSAPGTGETYEQYF	TGCAGTGCGCCCGGGACAGGGGAAACCTACGAGCAGTACTTC